This T cell receptor beta chain came from a study of control samples from healthy donors and cancer patients. Clones were read by immunoSEQ multiplex PCR, and TCRdb kept only the in-frame ones, dropping some. In the table there are around 140,000 clones, 90% to 95% of which are singletons. Trimming stripped 7 bases from V and 1 base from J, with 17 bases between. The germline CDR1 and CDR2 sequences are MNHNY and SVGAGI (reference sequence). The CDR3 runs 16 residues. The sample was blood. The chain combines TRBV6-6 with TRBJ1-5; a weak D match, TRBD1 (6 bases). This clonotype was obtained from a man in his forties or fifties in good health. CDR3 DNA: TGTGCCAGCATATACGGACAGCATGAGAGCAATCAGCCCCAGCATTTT. Protein sequence: CASIYGQHESNQPQHF.